The T cell receptor (beta chain) under discussion was sequenced for a study of T cell changes during pregnancy in multiple sclerosis. Sequencing was performed with immunoSEQ multiplex PCR; in TCRdb, only in-frame clones are kept and a portion is missing. The sample contains about 48,000 clones, over 90% of which appear only once. Germline CDR1 MNHEY, CDR2 SMNVEV (reference sequence). This CDR3 comprises 16 residues. J lost 9 bases, V lost 6 bases, and 15 bases had no gene match. Sequenced here: CD4+ T cells from peripheral blood mononuclear cells, sampled in the third trimester of pregnancy. V gene TRBV27 combines with J gene TRBJ2-1; TRBD2 matches at 9 bases. The source is a female donor with multiple sclerosis, enrolled in a pregnancy study. The CDR3 spells CASSQPLAGLGSEQFF. CDR3 DNA sequence: TGTGCCAGCAGCCAGCCCCTAGCGGGGTTGGGTAGTGAGCAGTTCTTC.